This TCR beta chain stems from a study of blood T cells in healthy people across ages. The trim removed 1 base at V and 9 bases at J, leaving 12 bases unmatched. The germline V gene has CDR1 LGHNA and CDR2 YNFKEQ. The CDR3 is made up of 16 amino acids. A second about 6 to 12 cycle PCR used barcoded and J-beta primers. TCRdb reprocessed the 5' RACE reads with MiXCR, giving one entry per CDR3 protein. Of about 1.5 million distinct CDR3 sequences listed, approximately 43% were seen once; the top ten hold around 4%. This clonotype was observed a few times. This TCR came from a woman under 30 in good health. The sample comprised blood. The chain employs TRBV4-2 and TRBJ2-7; TRBD2 matches 10 bases. Written as DNA, the CDR3 is TGTGCCAGCAGCCAAGTGGCGGCTAGCGGGAGAAATGGGCAGTACTTC. Encoded protein: CASSQVAASGRNGQYF.